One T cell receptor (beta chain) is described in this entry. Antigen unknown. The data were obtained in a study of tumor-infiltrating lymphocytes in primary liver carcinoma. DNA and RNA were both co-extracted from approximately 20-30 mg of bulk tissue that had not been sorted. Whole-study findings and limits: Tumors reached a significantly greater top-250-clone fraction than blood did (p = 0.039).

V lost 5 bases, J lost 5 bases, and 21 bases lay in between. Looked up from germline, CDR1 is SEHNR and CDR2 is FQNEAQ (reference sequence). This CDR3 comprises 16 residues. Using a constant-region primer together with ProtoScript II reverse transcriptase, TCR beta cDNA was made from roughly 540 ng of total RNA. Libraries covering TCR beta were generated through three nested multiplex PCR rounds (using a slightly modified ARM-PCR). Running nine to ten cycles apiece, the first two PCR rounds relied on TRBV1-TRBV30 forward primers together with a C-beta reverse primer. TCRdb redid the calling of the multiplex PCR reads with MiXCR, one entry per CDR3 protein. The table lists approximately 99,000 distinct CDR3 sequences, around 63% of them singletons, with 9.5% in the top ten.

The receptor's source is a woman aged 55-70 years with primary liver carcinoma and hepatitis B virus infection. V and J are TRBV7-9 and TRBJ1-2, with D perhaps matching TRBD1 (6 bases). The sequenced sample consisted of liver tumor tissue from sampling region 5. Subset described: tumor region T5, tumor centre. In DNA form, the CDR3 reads TGTGCCAGCAGCCCGCACGAGGCCGGGACAAGTTATGGCTACACCTTC. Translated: CASSPHEAGTSYGYTF.